This T cell receptor beta chain is drawn from a study of cytomegalovirus exposure and HLA in healthy donors. Study at large: Within the Caucasian-associated ancestry cluster were more than 75% of the 300 to 450 genotyped donors.

The CDR3 length is 16 residues. CDR1 and CDR2 from the germline V gene are MGHDK and SYGVNS. V shed 4 bases, J shed 8 bases, and the junction held 12 bases outside the gene matches. The PCR contained 60 Vbeta and 13 Jbeta primers. Data came from immunoSEQ multiplex PCR; TCRdb stores just in-frame clones and leaves some out. The sample carries about 140,000 clones, roughly 80% recorded once. This sequence joins TRBV25-1 and TRBJ1-2; 11 bases agree with TRBD1. The sequence derives from a middle-aged man in good health and CMV-seropositive. Sequenced material: PBMCs. For the CDR3, the DNA is TGTGCCAGCAGTGGACCAGGACAGGGGGCGCCCCACGGCTACACCTTC. Residues: CASSGPGQGAPHGYTF.